The 26 T cell receptor beta chains given below trace back to one sample, sequenced in a study of blood T cells in healthy people across ages (dated by TCRdb to between 2014 and 2017). The library came from 5' RACE. TCRdb names Illumina HiSeq 2500 as the instrument used. A second PCR of about 7 to 12 cycles was performed with a sample-barcoded 5' primer and a J-beta primer mix. Using fastp trimming at Q25 and MiXCR clonotype assembly, TCRdb reanalyzed the public sequencing data and kept in-frame beta chains. Each record represents a unique CDR3 protein, reported with the most common genes and DNA among its rows. The sample table shows more than 1 million distinct CDR3 sequences, and more than 35% are seen once. The ten largest clones add up to approximately 17% of the sample. What was sequenced was blood. The source of these receptors is a woman in her sixties or seventies in good health.

The DNA of the CDR3 is TGTGCCAGCACCGAGGTCCGAAGGAACACTGAAGCTTTCTTT. This codes for CASTEVRRNTEAFF. This chain connects TRBV2 to TRBJ1-1; D is undetermined. CDR1 and CDR2 (germline): SNHLY, FYNNEI. V lost 7 bases to trimming and J lost 1 base, with 13 bases between them. The CDR3 loop spans 14 amino acids. Full variable domain (missing parts from reference TRBV2 and TRBJ1-1): EPEVTQTPSHQVTQMGQEVILRCVPISNHLYFYWYRQILGQKVEFLVSFYNNEISEKSEIFDDQFSVERPDGSNFTLKIRSTKLEDSAMYFCASTEVRRNTEAFFGQGTRLTVV.

J is TRBJ2-7 and V is TRBV20-1; the D is unclear. CDR1 is DFQATT and CDR2 is SNEGSKA in the germline V gene (reference sequence). The CDR3 spans 12 residues. The V and J ends lost 4 bases and 2 bases respectively, with 9 bases between them. The CDR3 loop reads CSAISDPYEQYF. CDR3 coding DNA: TGCAGTGCTATCTCGGATCCCTACGAGCAGTACTTC.

This clonotype turned up a few times. The rearrangement uses TRBV20-1 and TRBJ2-7, with D perhaps matching TRBD1 (5 bases). The CDR3 length is 14 residues. V was cut by 0 bases and J by 2 bases, with 11 bases left in between. Germline V lookup: CDR1 DFQATT, CDR2 SNEGSKA (reference sequence). CDR3 coding DNA: TGCAGTGCTAGAGAGTACAGGAGAGCCTACGAGCAGTACTTC. Amino acid sequence: CSAREYRRAYEQYF.

The rearrangement links TRBV9 to TRBJ2-7; 9 bases align to TRBD1. With the DNA end fitting TRBJ2-5 better, the J assignment may be wrong. Germline V lookup: CDR1 SGDLS, CDR2 YYNGEE. The CDR3 is 13 amino acids. CDR3 DNA: TGTGCCAGCGGCGAGACAGGGGGGAAGACCCAGTACTTC. Translated, it gives CASGETGGKTQYF.

The chain employs TRBV29-1 and TRBJ2-1, with 10 bases aligning to TRBD2. V shed 3 bases, J shed 8 bases, and the junction held 7 bases outside the gene matches. Germline V gives CDR1 SQVTM, CDR2 ANQGSEA. CDR3 length: 14 residues. The CDR3: CSVESLAGDYEQFF. The DNA of the CDR3 is TGCAGCGTTGAGTCGCTAGCGGGAGACTATGAGCAGTTCTTC.

This chain connects TRBV4-2 to TRBJ2-7, with D perhaps matching TRBD2 (6 bases). The V and J ends lost 0 bases and 0 bases respectively, with 9 bases between them. CDR1 is LGHNA and CDR2 is YNFKEQ in the germline V gene. There are 15 residues in the CDR3. In DNA, the CDR3 is TGTGCCAGCAGCCAAGATCTAGCGCTCTCCTACGAGCAGTACTTC. Protein: CASSQDLALSYEQYF.

This sequence joins TRBV20-1 and TRBJ2-7; the match to TRBD2 covers 8 bases. The V segment lost 5 bases and the J segment 0 bases; nucleotides outside the gene matches: 6. The CDR3 loop spans 14 amino acids. CDR1 DFQATT and CDR2 SNEGSKA come from the germline V gene (reference sequence). DNA of the CDR3: TGCAGTGCTTGTAGCGGGAACTTCTCCTACGAGCAGTACTTC. Translation: CSACSGNFSYEQYF.

Only a few counts were recorded for this clonotype. The CDR3 sequence: CASSQEVPAGGIYEQYF. For the CDR3, the DNA is TGTGCCAGCAGCCAAGAGGTCCCAGCGGGAGGTATTTACGAGCAGTACTTC. The J gene is TRBJ2-7, the V gene TRBV4-2; TRBD2 aligns across 9 bases. CDR1 LGHNA and CDR2 YNFKEQ come from the germline V gene. The CDR3 has 17 residues. V dropped 0 bases and J dropped 4; count of bases not matched to a gene: 10.

This chain's CDR3 is CSARPFSGGQGSGLQYF. CDR3 coding DNA: TGCAGTGCTAGACCCTTCAGTGGGGGACAGGGATCCGGTCTTCAGTACTTC. V is TRBV20-1 and J is TRBJ2-4; 9 bases are shared with TRBD1. V shed 2 bases, J shed 11 bases, and the junction held 19 bases outside the gene matches. The CDR3 spans 17 residues. CDR1 is DFQATT and CDR2 is SNEGSKA in the germline V gene (reference sequence).

This clonotype was seen more than once but under ten times. The chain has TRBV4-1 and TRBJ2-3; no firm D call. The CDR3 totals 13 residues. Deletions cut 4 bases from V and 6 bases from J, with 11 bases between. Germline-derived CDR1 and CDR2 are MGHRA and YSYEKL. The CDR3, as DNA: TGCGCCAGCAGCCCCCCGAGTATGGATACGCAGTATTTT. Its translation: CASSPPSMDTQYF.

The chain is built from TRBV28 and TRBJ1-5; D unresolved. Germline CDR1 and CDR2: MDHEN and SYDVKM. Trimming shortened V by 8 bases and J by 2 bases, and 22 bases separated the two germline ends. The CDR3 runs to 17 residues. The CDR3 region is CASRSRLDPKGNQPQHF. CDR3 DNA sequence: TGTGCCAGCCGCTCCCGACTGGATCCTAAAGGCAATCAGCCCCAGCATTTT.

This clonotype was seen more than once but under ten times. V gene TRBV12-3 or TRBV12-4 combines with J gene TRBJ2-7; 7 bases are shared with TRBD1. The CDR3 contains 15 residues. V shed 2 bases and J 3 bases; nucleotides not matched to a gene: 7. CDR3 loop: CASSLNGDRFYEQYF. CDR3 DNA sequence: TGTGCCAGCAGTTTAAACGGGGACAGATTCTACGAGCAGTACTTC.

The chain has TRBV10-3 and TRBJ2-5; TRBD1 matches at 7 bases. The end of the DNA aligns better with TRBJ2-7, so the J call may be wrong. The CDR3 contains 14 residues. CDR1 and CDR2 from the germline V gene are ENHRY and SYGVKD. The CDR3 loop is CAIRETGTSCEQYF. CDR3 nucleotide sequence: TGTGCCATCCGAGAGACAGGGACCTCGTGCGAGCAGTACTTC.

V gene TRBV9 combines with J gene TRBJ2-1, with 9 bases lining up with TRBD2. The CDR3 consists of 16 residues. Germline CDR1 is SGDLS and CDR2 is YYNGEE. Unmatched junction bases numbered 6, after V lost 4 bases and J lost 1 base. The CDR3, as DNA: TGTGCCAGCAGCCAAAGGCGGGGGGGTTCCTACAATGAGCAGTTCTTC. Amino acids: CASSQRRGGSYNEQFF.

The chain combines TRBV5-1 with TRBJ2-3, with TRBD2 matching 10 bases. V was clipped by 4 bases and J by 6 bases; unmatched bases: 14. The CDR3 consists of 17 residues. CDR1 SGHRS and CDR2 YFSETQ come from the germline V gene. The CDR3 is CASSPSSSGSWSDTQYF. The DNA of the CDR3 is TGCGCCAGCAGCCCTTCCTCTAGCGGGAGTTGGTCTGATACGCAGTATTTT.

This clonotype showed up just a few times. The CDR3 coding sequence is TGTGCCAGCAGCCAATTGAAAGGCTCCTACAATGAGCAGTTCTTC. Protein product: CASSQLKGSYNEQFF. The chain combines TRBV14 with TRBJ2-1; no clear D. The V and J ends lost 2 bases and 0 bases respectively, with 8 bases between them. Germline lookup yields CDR1 SGHDN and CDR2 FVKESK. This CDR3 region has 15 residues. The variable domain in full, completed from reference TRBV14 and TRBJ2-1, reads EAGVTQFPSHSVIEKGQTVTLRCDPISGHDNLYWYRRVMGKEIKFLLHFVKESKQDESGMPNNRFLAERTGGTYSTLKVQPAELEDSGVYFCASSQLKGSYNEQFFGPGTRLTVL.

This clonotype has a count of ten or more. This sequence joins TRBV11-1 and TRBJ2-1, with a weak D call TRBD1 (6 bases). The CDR3 consists of 12 residues. Trimming cost V 5 bases and J 10 bases, with 12 bases left between them. The germline gives CDR1 SGHAT, CDR2 FQDESV (reference sequence). The CDR3 DNA reads as TGTGCCAGCAGCCCACAGGGCTCCGAGCAGTTCTTC. Translation gives CASSPQGSEQFF.

This clonotype was observed many times. The chain recombines TRBV7-2 with TRBJ2-5, with a weak D call TRBD1 (5 bases). V lost 1 base, J lost 5 bases, and 11 bases lay in between. This CDR3 spans 14 amino acids. The germline V gene encodes CDR1 SGHTA and CDR2 FQGNSA. In DNA form, the CDR3 reads TGTGCCAGCAGCTTAGAGACAGAGATGGAGACCCAGTACTTC. Its translation: CASSLETEMETQYF.

This clonotype was seen a few times. J is TRBJ1-2 and V is TRBV20-1; a possible D gene is TRBD1 (5 bases). Trimming cost V 0 bases and J 2 bases, with 16 bases left between them. This CDR3 comprises 16 residues. Per germline, CDR1 DFQATT and CDR2 SNEGSKA (reference sequence). As DNA, the CDR3 is TGCAGTGCTAGAGATACCTTGGGGGAAGTCAACTATGGCTACACCTTC. It encodes CSARDTLGEVNYGYTF.

The chain carries TRBV14 and TRBJ2-5; D may be TRBD2 (5 bases). The DNA end is more similar to TRBJ2-7, so the J call may be wrong. This CDR3 region has 14 residues. The germline gives CDR1 SGHDN, CDR2 FVKESK. CDR3 sequence reads: CASSQEQRFYEQYF. CDR3 nucleotides: TGTGCCAGCAGCCAAGAACAGCGGTTCTACGAGCAGTACTTC.

The rearrangement links TRBV20-1 to TRBJ2-7; D unclear. Germline V gives CDR1 DFQATT, CDR2 SNEGSKA (reference sequence). With 3 bases removed from V and 4 bases from J, the gap between germline ends came to 19 bases. There are 15 residues in the CDR3. CDR3 residues: CSARQSDESSYEQYF. CDR3 sequence (DNA): TGCAGTGCTAGGCAATCTGACGAGAGCTCTTACGAGCAGTACTTC.

The chain has TRBV9 and TRBJ2-1; D is undetermined. This CDR3 contains 13 residues. The germline V and J ends were trimmed by 0 bases and 5 bases, with 6 bases remaining between them. Germline-derived CDR1 and CDR2 are SGDLS and YYNGEE. CDR3 region: CASSVDVNNEQFF. In nucleotides, the CDR3 is TGTGCCAGCAGCGTAGACGTCAACAATGAGCAGTTCTTC.

V is TRBV5-5 and J is TRBJ2-5, with TRBD1 as a possible D gene (5 bases). The germline gives CDR1 SGHKS, CDR2 YYEKEE (reference sequence). V lost 3 bases and J lost 1, with 19 bases in between. The CDR3 is made up of 17 amino acids. Here the CDR3 reads CASSSQTGSDPQETQYF. The CDR3 bases are TGTGCCAGCAGCTCCCAAACAGGCAGCGATCCCCAAGAGACCCAGTACTTC.

The chain recombines TRBV12-3 or TRBV12-4 with TRBJ2-5, with D possibly being TRBD2 (5 bases). Between the trimmed V and J ends, which lost 7 bases and 11 bases, there was a span of 29 bases. This CDR3 is 16 amino acids long. The CDR3 is CASIESRAPSYNEQYF. In DNA, the CDR3 is TGTGCCAGCATAGAATCGCGGGCGCCCTCCTACAATGAGCAGTACTTC.

This clonotype has more than one count but fewer than ten. Being one base from a much bigger clone, this may be a read error. The chain links TRBV7-2 to TRBJ2-1; D is possibly TRBD2 (6 bases). CDR1 and CDR2 (germline): SGHTA, FQGNSA. V was cut by 2 bases and J by 10 bases, with 15 bases left in between. The CDR3 is 14 amino acids. The CDR3 coding sequence is TGTGCCAGCAGCTTACGCCGGGACGGACTAGAGCAGTTCTTC. As protein: CASSLRRDGLEQFF. Together with reference TRBV7-2 and TRBJ2-1, the CDR3 gives the full variable domain: GAGVSQSPSNKVTEKGKDVELRCDPISGHTALYWYRQSLGQGLEFLIYFQGNSAPDKSGLPSDRFSAERTGGSVSTLTIQRTQQEDSAVYLCASSLRRDGLEQFFGPGTRLTVL.

The CDR3 reads CASSELAGFHQETQYF. In DNA, the CDR3 is TGCGCCAGCAGTGAGTTGGCAGGGTTTCACCAAGAGACCCAGTACTTC. The chain links TRBV10-2 to TRBJ2-5; D perhaps matches TRBD1 (5 bases). Per the germline V gene, CDR1 is WSHSY and CDR2 is SAAADI. Trimming removed 1 base at V and 0 bases at J, with 12 bases between. This CDR3 has 16 amino acids.